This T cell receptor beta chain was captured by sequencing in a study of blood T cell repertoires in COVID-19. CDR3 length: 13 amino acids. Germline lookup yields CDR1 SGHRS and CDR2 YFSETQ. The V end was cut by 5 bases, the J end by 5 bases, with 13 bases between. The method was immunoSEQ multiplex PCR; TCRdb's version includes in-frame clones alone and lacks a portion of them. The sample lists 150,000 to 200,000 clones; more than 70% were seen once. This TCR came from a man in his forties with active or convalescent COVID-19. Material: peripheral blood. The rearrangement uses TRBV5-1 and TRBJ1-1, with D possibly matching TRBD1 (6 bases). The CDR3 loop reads CASRWTEGTEAFF. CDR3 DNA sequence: TGCGCCAGCAGATGGACAGAGGGGACTGAAGCTTTCTTT.